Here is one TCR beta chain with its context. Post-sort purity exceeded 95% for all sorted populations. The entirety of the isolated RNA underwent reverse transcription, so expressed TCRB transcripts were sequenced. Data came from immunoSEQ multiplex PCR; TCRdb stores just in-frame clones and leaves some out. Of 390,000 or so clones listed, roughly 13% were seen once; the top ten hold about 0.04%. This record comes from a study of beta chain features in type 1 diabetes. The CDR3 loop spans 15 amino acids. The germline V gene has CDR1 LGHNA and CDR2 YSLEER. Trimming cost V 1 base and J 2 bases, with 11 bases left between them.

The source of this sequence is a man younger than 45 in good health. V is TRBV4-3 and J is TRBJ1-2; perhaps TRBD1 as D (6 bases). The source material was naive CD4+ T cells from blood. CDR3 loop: CASSQGIQGNYGYTF. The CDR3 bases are TGCGCCAGCAGCCAAGGCATCCAGGGGAACTATGGCTACACCTTC.